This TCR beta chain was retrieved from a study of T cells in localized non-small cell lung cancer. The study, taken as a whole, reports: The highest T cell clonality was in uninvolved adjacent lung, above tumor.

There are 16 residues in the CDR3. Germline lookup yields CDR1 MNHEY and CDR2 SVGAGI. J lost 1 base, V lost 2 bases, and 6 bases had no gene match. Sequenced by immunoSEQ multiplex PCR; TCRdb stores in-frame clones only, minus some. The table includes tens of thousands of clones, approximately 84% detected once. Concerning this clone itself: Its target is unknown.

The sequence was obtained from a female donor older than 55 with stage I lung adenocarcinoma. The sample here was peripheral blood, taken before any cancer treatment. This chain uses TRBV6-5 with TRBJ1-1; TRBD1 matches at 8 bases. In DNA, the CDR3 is TGTGCCAGCAGTTACACACGACAGGGGAAGAACACTGAAGCTTTCTTT. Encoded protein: CASSYTRQGKNTEAFF.